This T cell receptor (beta chain) stems from a study of cytomegalovirus exposure and HLA in healthy donors. The germline V gene encodes CDR1 LGHNA and CDR2 YNFKEQ. The V and J ends lost 5 bases and 0 bases respectively, with 16 bases between them. CDR3 length: 17 residues. Samples came from healthy bone marrow donors. In the PCR, 60 Vbeta and 13 Jbeta primers were used. TCRdb's table, derived via immunoSEQ multiplex PCR, lists solely in-frame clones and lacks some. The sample includes some 150,000 clones, roughly 65% of them seen just once. This clonotype was obtained from a woman aged 25 to 39 in good health and CMV-seronegative. Sequencing input: PBMCs. V and J are TRBV4-2 and TRBJ1-4; D call uncertain. CDR3 in amino acids: CASSYQTAGATNEKLFF. The CDR3 DNA follows: TGTGCCAGCAGCTACCAGACCGCAGGTGCAACTAATGAAAAACTGTTTTTT.